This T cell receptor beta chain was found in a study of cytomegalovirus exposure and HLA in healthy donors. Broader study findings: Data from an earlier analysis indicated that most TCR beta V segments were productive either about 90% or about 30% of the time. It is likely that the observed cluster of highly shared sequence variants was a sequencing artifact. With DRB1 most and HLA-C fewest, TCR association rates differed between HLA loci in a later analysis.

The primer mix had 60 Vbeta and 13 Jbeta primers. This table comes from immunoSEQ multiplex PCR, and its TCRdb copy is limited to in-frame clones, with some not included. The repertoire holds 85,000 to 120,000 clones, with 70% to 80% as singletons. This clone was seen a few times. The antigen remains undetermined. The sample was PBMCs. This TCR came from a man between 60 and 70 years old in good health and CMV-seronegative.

CDR3 sequence (DNA): TGTGCCATCAGTGAGTCGACAGGGGGGAACACCGGGGAGCTGTTTTTT. It translates to CAISESTGGNTGELFF. The rearrangement links TRBV10-3 to TRBJ2-2; the match to TRBD1 covers 9 bases. With V trimmed by 0 bases and J by 1 base, 0 bases remained unmatched. Germline V gives CDR1 ENHRY, CDR2 SYGVKD. This CDR3 has 16 amino acids.